This is a list of T cell receptor beta chains from one sample in a study of blood T cell repertoires in COVID-19. TCRdb's copy holds only in-frame clones and misses some; the assay was immunoSEQ multiplex PCR. The sample shows roughly 38,000 clones, around four fifths of them seen only once. The sequencing input was peripheral blood. The receptors shown here come from a man in his 60s with COVID-19, enrolled during active disease. Both conserved end residues are part of each CDR3. A D gene is named only where the DNA matches it firmly. The size entry is marked missing in some rows and otherwise reads once, few, many or a size class.

d_gene | j_gene | abundance | v_gene | CDR3aa | CDR3nt
TRBD1 | TRBJ1-6 | - | TRBV6-1 | CASSERDRASPLHF | TGTGCCAGCAGTGAAAGGGACAGGGCTTCACCCCTCCACTTT
- | TRBJ1-1 | - | TRBV6-5 | CASSLGVTEAFF | TGTGCCAGCAGTTTAGGGGTAACTGAAGCTTTCTTT
- | TRBJ1-5 | - | TRBV28 | CASSPTSRVHPQHF | TGTGCCAGCAGCCCGACCAGCCGGGTGCATCCCCAGCATTTT
TRBD1 | TRBJ1-3 | - | TRBV7-2 | CASSANRGDTIYF | TGTGCCAGCAGCGCGAACAGGGGGGACACCATATATTTT
TRBD1 | TRBJ2-1 | - | TRBV27 | CASSSRGHQFF | TGTGCCAGCAGTTCCAGGGGGCACCAGTTCTTC
TRBD1 | TRBJ1-4 | - | TRBV5-1 | CASSFGQGVEKLFF | TGCGCCAGCAGCTTTGGACAGGGAGTTGAAAAACTGTTTTTT
- | TRBJ1-4 | once | TRBV30 | CAWRGLEGEKLFF | TGTGCCTGGAGGGGACTTGAGGGTGAAAAACTGTTTTTT
TRBD2 | TRBJ2-7 | - | TRBV3-1/TRBV3-2 | CASSPRGGSGSRYF | TGTGCCAGCAGCCCCCGCGGGGGGTCCGGGTCGCGGTACTTC
TRBD2 | TRBJ2-3 | - | TRBV30 | CAWSSLAGGRDTQYF | TGTGCCTGGAGCTCCCTAGCGGGAGGGCGGGATACGCAGTATTTT
- | TRBJ2-1 | - | TRBV12-3/TRBV12-4 | CASRGNSYNEQFF | TGTGCCAGCAGGGGCAACTCCTACAATGAGCAGTTCTTC
- | TRBJ1-6 | - | TRBV4-3 | CASSLMGQTNSPLHF | TGCGCCAGCAGCCTAATGGGGCAGACCAATTCACCCCTCCACTTT
TRBD1 | TRBJ2-5 | - | TRBV13 | CASSSRTGKETQYF | TGTGCCAGCAGCTCCCGGACAGGGAAGGAGACCCAGTACTTC
- | TRBJ1-1 | few | TRBV4-1 | CASRYTGFTEAFF | TGCGCCAGCAGGTACACAGGGTTTACTGAAGCTTTCTTT
TRBD1 | TRBJ2-2 | once | TRBV5-4 | CASSKLDRGVTGELFF | TGTGCCAGCAGCAAACTGGACAGGGGGGTGACCGGGGAGCTGTTTTTT
- | TRBJ1-5 | - | TRBV11-2 | CASSLDGGNQPQHF | TGTGCCAGCAGCTTAGACGGGGGCAATCAGCCCCAGCATTTT
- | TRBJ1-1 | - | TRBV19 | CASSIRAGNTEAFF | TGTGCCAGTAGTATTCGCGCAGGGAACACTGAAGCTTTCTTT
- | TRBJ1-5 | - | TRBV28 | CASNLLGQPQHF | TGTGCCAGCAATCTTTTGGGCCAGCCCCAGCATTTT
- | TRBJ1-5 | once | TRBV10-3 | CAISEAGGNQPQHF | TGTGCCATCAGTGAGGCAGGGGGCAATCAGCCCCAGCATTTT
- | TRBJ2-5 | - | TRBV5-4 | CASSLGGIGSQETQYF | TGTGCCAGCAGCTTGGGGGGGATCGGGAGCCAAGAGACCCAGTACTTC
- | TRBJ1-1 | - | TRBV24-1 | CATSDPRGSGTEAFF | TGTGCCACCAGTGACCCGCGGGGGTCAGGCACTGAAGCTTTCTTT
TRBD1 | TRBJ1-1 | - | TRBV5-6 | CASSFTGGREAFF | TGTGCCAGCAGCTTTACAGGGGGCCGTGAAGCTTTCTTT
TRBD1 | TRBJ1-3 | - | TRBV19 | CASSYQTGAAGNTIYF | TGTGCCAGTAGTTACCAAACAGGGGCTGCTGGAAACACCATATATTTT
- | TRBJ2-5 | - | TRBV4-3 | CASSQQSLGGETQYF | TGCGCCAGCAGCCAACAATCGCTGGGGGGTGAGACCCAGTACTTC
- | TRBJ2-7 | - | TRBV29-1 | CSVGPGINYEQYF | TGCAGCGTTGGGCCAGGGATCAACTACGAGCAGTACTTC
TRBD1 | TRBJ1-2 | - | TRBV28 | CASSSTGTAANYGYTF | TGTGCCAGCAGTTCCACCGGGACAGCAGCTAACTATGGCTACACCTTC
TRBD2 | TRBJ2-4 | - | TRBV30 | CAWSVRGGLNIQYF | TGTGCCTGGAGTGTACGGGGGGGTTTGAACATTCAGTACTTC
- | TRBJ2-1 | - | TRBV5-1 | CASSLAVSPVYNEQFF | TGCGCCAGCAGCTTGGCCGTGAGCCCGGTTTACAATGAGCAGTTCTTC
TRBD1 | TRBJ1-4 | - | TRBV9 | CASSGGQGKKLFF | TGTGCCAGCAGCGGGGGACAGGGTAAAAAACTGTTTTTT
- | TRBJ1-2 | - | TRBV6-5 | CASRTTRTVNYGYTF | TGTGCCAGCAGGACCACTAGGACGGTTAACTATGGCTACACCTTC
- | TRBJ1-1 | - | TRBV29-1 | CSVVRPNRAEAFF | TGCAGCGTTGTGAGGCCCAACAGGGCTGAAGCTTTCTTT
- | TRBJ1-1 | - | TRBV11-2 | CASSFDPGEATEAFF | TGTGCCAGCAGCTTTGACCCTGGAGAGGCCACTGAAGCTTTCTTT
TRBD1 | TRBJ1-2 | - | TRBV2 | CASSERGGRGYTF | TGTGCCAGCAGTGAAAGAGGGGGCCGTGGCTACACCTTC
TRBD1 | TRBJ1-5 | - | TRBV18 | CASSPGGQGSNQPQHF | TGTGCCAGCTCACCAGGGGGACAGGGGAGCAATCAGCCCCAGCATTTT
- | TRBJ1-6 | - | TRBV25-1 | CASSEQILNSPLHF | TGTGCCAGCAGTGAACAGATCCTCAATTCACCCCTCCACTTT
- | TRBJ1-3 | - | TRBV6-1 | CASSEDISGNTIYF | TGTGCCAGCAGTGAAGACATATCTGGAAACACCATATATTTT
- | TRBJ1-2 | - | TRBV11-2 | CASSLGLQNGYTF | TGTGCCAGCAGCCTGGGCCTACAGAATGGCTACACCTTC
TRBD1 | TRBJ1-6 | - | TRBV4-2 | CASSQSTGTGLYPLHF | TGTGCCAGCAGCCAGTCGACCGGGACAGGGCTCTATCCCCTCCACTTT